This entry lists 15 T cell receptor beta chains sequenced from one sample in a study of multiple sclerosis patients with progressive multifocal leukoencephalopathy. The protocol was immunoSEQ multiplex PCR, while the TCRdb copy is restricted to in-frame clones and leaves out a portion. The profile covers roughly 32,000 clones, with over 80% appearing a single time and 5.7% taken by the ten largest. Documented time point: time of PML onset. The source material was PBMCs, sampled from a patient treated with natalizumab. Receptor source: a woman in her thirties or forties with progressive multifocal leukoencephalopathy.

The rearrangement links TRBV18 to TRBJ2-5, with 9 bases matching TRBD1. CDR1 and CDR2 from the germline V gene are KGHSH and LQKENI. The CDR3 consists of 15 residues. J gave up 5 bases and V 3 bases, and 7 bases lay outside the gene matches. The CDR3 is CASSPGQGNMETQYF. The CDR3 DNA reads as TGTGCCAGCTCACCCGGACAGGGGAATATGGAGACCCAGTACTTC.

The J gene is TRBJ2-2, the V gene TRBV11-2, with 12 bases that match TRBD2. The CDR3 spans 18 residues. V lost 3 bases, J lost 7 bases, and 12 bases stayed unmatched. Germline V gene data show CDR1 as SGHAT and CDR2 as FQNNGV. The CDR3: CASSFPGLAGRSIGELFF. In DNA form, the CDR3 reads TGTGCCAGCAGCTTCCCCGGACTAGCGGGAAGGTCGATCGGGGAGCTGTTTTTT.

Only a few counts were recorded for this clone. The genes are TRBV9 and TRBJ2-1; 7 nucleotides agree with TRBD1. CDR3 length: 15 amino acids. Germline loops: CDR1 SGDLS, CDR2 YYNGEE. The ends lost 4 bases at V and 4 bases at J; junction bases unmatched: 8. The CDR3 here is CASSTIGGPYNEQFF. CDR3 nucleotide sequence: TGTGCCAGCAGCACAATAGGGGGCCCTTACAATGAGCAGTTCTTC.

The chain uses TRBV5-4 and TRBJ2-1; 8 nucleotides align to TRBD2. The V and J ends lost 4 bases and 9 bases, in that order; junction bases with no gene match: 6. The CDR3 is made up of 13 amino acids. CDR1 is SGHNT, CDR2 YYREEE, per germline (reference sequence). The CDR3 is CASSRAGTSEQFF. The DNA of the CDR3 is TGTGCCAGCAGCAGGGCCGGGACTAGTGAGCAGTTCTTC.

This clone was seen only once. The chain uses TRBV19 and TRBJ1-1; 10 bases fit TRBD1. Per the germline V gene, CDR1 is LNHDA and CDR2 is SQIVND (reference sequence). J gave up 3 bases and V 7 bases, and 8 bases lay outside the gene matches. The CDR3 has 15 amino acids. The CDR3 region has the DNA TGTGCCAGTACCACGACCGGGACAGGGGACACTGAAGCTTTCTTT. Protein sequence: CASTTTGTGDTEAFF.

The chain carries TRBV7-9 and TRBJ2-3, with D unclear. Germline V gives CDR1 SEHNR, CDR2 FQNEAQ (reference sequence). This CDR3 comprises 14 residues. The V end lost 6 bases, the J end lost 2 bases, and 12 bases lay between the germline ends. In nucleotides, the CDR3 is TGTGCCAGCAGGCGACTCTTCTTCACAGATACGCAGTATTTT. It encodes CASRRLFFTDTQYF. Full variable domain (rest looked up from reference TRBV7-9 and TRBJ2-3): DTGVSQNPRHKITKRGQNVTFRCDPISEHNRLYWYRQTLGQGPEFLTYFQNEAQLEKSRLLSDRFSAERPKGSFSTLEIQRTEQGDSAMYLCASRRLFFTDTQYFGPGTRLTVL.

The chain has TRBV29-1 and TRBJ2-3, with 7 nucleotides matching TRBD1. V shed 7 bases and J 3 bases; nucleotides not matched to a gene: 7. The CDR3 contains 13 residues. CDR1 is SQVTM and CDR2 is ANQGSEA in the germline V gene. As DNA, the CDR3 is TGCAGCGCCGCACAGGGGCAGACAGATACGCAGTATTTT. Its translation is CSAAQGQTDTQYF.

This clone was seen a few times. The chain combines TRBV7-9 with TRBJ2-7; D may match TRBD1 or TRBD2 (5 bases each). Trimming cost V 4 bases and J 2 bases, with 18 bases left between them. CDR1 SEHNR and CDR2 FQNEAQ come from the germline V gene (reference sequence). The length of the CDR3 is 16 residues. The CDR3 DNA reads TGTGCCAGCAGCTCTTTCCCGGGACGGCCCACCTACGAGCAGTACTTC. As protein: CASSSFPGRPTYEQYF.

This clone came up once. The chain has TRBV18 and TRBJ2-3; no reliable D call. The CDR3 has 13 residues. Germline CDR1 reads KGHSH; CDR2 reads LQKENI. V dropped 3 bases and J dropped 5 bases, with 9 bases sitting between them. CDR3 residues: CASSPGLGDTQYF. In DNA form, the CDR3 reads TGTGCCAGCTCACCCGGGTTGGGAGATACGCAGTATTTT.

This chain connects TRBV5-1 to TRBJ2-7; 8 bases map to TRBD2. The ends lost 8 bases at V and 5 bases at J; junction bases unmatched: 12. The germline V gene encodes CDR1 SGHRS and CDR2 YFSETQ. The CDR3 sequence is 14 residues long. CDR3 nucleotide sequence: TGCGCCAGTCGACCTAGCGGGCCCCGGAACGAGCAGTACTTC. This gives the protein CASRPSGPRNEQYF.

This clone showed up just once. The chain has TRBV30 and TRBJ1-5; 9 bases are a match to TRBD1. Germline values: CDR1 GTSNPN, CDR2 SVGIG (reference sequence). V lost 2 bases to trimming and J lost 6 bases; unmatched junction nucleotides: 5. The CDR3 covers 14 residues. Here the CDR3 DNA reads TGTGCCTGGAGTACAGGACAGGGGCGTCAGCCCCAGCATTTT. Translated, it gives CAWSTGQGRQPQHF.

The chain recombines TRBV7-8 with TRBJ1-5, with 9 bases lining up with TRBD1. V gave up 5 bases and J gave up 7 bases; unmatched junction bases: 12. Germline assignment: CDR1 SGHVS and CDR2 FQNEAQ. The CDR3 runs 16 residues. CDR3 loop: CASSNGDRARRQPQHF. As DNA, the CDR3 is TGTGCCAGCAGCAACGGGGACAGGGCGCGGCGACAGCCCCAGCATTTT.

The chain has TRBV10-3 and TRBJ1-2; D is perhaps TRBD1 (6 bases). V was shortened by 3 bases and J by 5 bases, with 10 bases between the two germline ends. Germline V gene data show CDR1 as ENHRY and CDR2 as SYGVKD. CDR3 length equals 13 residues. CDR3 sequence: CAISDRTAYGYTF. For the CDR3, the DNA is TGTGCCATCAGTGACCGGACAGCTTATGGCTACACCTTC.

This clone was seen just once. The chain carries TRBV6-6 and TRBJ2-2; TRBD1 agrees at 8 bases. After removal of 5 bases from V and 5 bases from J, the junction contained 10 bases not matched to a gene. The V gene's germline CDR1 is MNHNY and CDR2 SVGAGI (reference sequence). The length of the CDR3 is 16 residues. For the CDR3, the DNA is TGTGCCAGCAGTGGACATCAGGGGGCTGGGACCGGGGAGCTGTTTTTT. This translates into CASSGHQGAGTGELFF.

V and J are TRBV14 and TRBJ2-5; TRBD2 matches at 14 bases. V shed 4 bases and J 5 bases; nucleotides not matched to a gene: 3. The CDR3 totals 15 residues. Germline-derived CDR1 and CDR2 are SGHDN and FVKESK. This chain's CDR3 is CASSLGLAGVETQYF. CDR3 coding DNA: TGTGCCAGCAGCCTGGGACTAGCGGGAGTTGAGACCCAGTACTTC.